The 9 T cell receptor beta chains reported below all come from one sample, sequenced in a study of T-cell reconstitution after alpha-beta-depleted transplantation in children. Preparation of the TCRbeta library was carried out with unique molecular identifiers. Via MiXCR, TCRdb re-called the PCR reads, giving one row per CDR3 protein. The sample yields about 78,000 distinct CDR3 sequences, 13% to 15% seen once. This specimen consisted of PBMCs, mostly from graft donor cells, obtained 180 days after TCRalphabeta/CD19-depleted stem cell transplant. The source of these receptors is a male patient aged 2-10 years who had a stem cell transplant for acute lymphoblastic leukemia, so the T cells may come from the graft donor.

This clonotype was observed a few times. The rearrangement uses TRBV20-1 and TRBJ2-3; TRBD2 aligns across 10 bases. Germline CDR1 reads DFQATT; CDR2 reads SNEGSKA (reference sequence). CDR3 length: 16 residues. CDR3 in amino acids: CRARLAGGFGTDTQYF. The CDR3 DNA is TGCAGGGCGCGATTAGCGGGAGGTTTTGGAACAGATACGCAGTATTTT.

This clonotype was seen a handful of times. The rearrangement joins TRBV5-1 to TRBJ2-7, with TRBD1 identical over 7 bases. This CDR3 has 14 residues. V trimming: 4 bases; J trimming: 1 base; junction bases outside the gene matches: 5. Germline lookup yields CDR1 SGHRS and CDR2 YFSETQ. The CDR3 DNA is TGCGCCAGCAGCGAGACAGGGCCTTCCTACGAGCAGTACTTC. Its translation is CASSETGPSYEQYF.

This clonotype was recorded at least ten times. The chain employs TRBV7-2 and TRBJ1-5; 10 bases are shared with TRBD1. Trimming cost V 0 bases and J 6 bases; bases outside gene matches: 2. Germline V gene sequence: CDR1 SGHTA, CDR2 FQGNSA. This CDR3 has 15 residues. This CDR3 is CASSLATGGSQPQHF. CDR3 nucleotides: TGTGCCAGCAGCTTAGCGACAGGGGGCAGTCAGCCCCAGCATTTT.

This clonotype was seen at least ten times. V gene TRBV10-3 combines with J gene TRBJ1-5; D unclear. CDR1 ENHRY and CDR2 SYGVKD come from the germline V gene. This CDR3 region has 15 residues. V lost 0 bases to trimming and J lost 0 bases, with 6 bases between them. CDR3 in amino acids: CAISESPNSNQPQHF. CDR3 bases: TGTGCCATCAGTGAGTCACCGAATAGCAATCAGCCCCAGCATTTT.

The chain combines TRBV6-2 or TRBV6-3 with TRBJ2-4, with no clear D. V gave up 2 bases and J gave up 8 bases, with 10 bases separating them. The germline gives CDR1 MNHEY, CDR2 SVGEGT. The CDR3 is 13 residues long. For the CDR3, the DNA is TGTGCCAGCAGTTACCCCTCCGCGGACATTCAGTACTTC. It specifies CASSYPSADIQYF.

In the case of this clonotype: Compared with germline, one end of the junction differs, possibly owing to a read error. The chain carries TRBV6-1 and TRBJ2-7; TRBD1 matches 10 bases. The V gene's germline CDR1 is MNHNS and CDR2 SASEGT. The CDR3 sequence is 20 residues long. This CDR3 reads CAGSRFSTGGPSTRVYEQYF. The CDR3 coding sequence is TGTGCCGGCAGTCGTTTCTCGACAGGGGGCCCTTCCACTCGAGTCTACGAGCAGTACTTC.

Only one count was recorded for this clonotype. This sequence joins TRBV7-2 and TRBJ1-2, with D hard to call. Germline V gives CDR1 SGHTA, CDR2 FQGNSA. The CDR3 spans 16 residues. Trimming took 7 bases from V and 4 from J, leaving 22 bases between them. The CDR3: CASTSYDSEVVYGYTF. The CDR3 DNA sequence: TGTGCCAGCACCTCTTACGATAGTGAGGTAGTCTATGGCTACACCTTC.

CDR3 in DNA: TGTGCCAGCAGCTTACCGACCCGGAACACTGAAGCTTTCTTT. Translating gives CASSLPTRNTEAFF. This sequence joins TRBV7-6 and TRBJ1-1; D uncertain. Germline V gives CDR1 SGHVS, CDR2 FNYEAQ. Trimming cost V 2 bases and J 1 base, with 8 bases left between them. The CDR3 is 14 amino acids.

V and J are TRBV7-9 and TRBJ1-6; D remains unclear. V lost 6 bases to trimming and J lost 7 bases, with 13 bases between them. Germline V CDR1 and CDR2: SEHNR, FQNEAQ (reference sequence). There are 14 residues in the CDR3. The CDR3 sequence: CASRSRQENSPLHF. In nucleotides, the CDR3 is TGTGCCAGCAGGTCGAGGCAGGAAAATTCACCCCTCCACTTT.